This TCR beta chain was recovered during a study of radiotherapy plus CTLA-4 blockade in lung cancer. Overall study findings and caveats: The study found tumor-derived TCR clones expanded in blood after radiotherapy plus ipilimumab.

In regard to this clone: Its antigen is currently unknown.

The CDR3 is 14 amino acids. Germline assignment: CDR1 MNHEY and CDR2 SVGAGI. Data came from immunoSEQ multiplex PCR; TCRdb stores just in-frame clones and leaves some out. Altogether about 51,000 clones are present, about 77% being singletons, with the ten largest covering 2.4%. The TCR sequence derives from a human donor with non-small cell lung cancer whose response to radiotherapy plus ipilimumab could not be evaluated. The chain carries TRBV6-5 and TRBJ2-5; TRBD1 matches 10 bases. Near its end, the DNA agrees better with TRBJ2-7, so the J call may be wrong. The specimen comprised peripheral blood, sampled from a patient treated with radiotherapy plus ipilimumab. The CDR3 nucleotides are TGTGCCAGCAGACGACAGGGGGCTATCTACGAGCAGTACTTC. Translating it yields CASRRQGAIYEQYF.